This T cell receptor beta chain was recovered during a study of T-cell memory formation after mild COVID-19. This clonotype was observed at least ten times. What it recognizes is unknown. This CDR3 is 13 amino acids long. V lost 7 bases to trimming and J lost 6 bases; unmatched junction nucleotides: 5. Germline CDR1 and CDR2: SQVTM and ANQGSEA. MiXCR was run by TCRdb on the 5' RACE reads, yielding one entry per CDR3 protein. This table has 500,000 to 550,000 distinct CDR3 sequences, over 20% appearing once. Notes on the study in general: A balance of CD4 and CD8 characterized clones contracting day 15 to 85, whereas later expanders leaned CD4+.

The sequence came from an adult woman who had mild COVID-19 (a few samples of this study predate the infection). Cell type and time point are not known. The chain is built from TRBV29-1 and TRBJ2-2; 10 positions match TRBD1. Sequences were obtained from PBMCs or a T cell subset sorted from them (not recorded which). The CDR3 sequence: CSGGQGVAGELFF. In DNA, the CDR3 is TGCAGCGGTGGACAGGGGGTCGCCGGGGAGCTGTTTTTT.